These T cell receptor beta chains were read from a single sample in a study of regulatory T cells in long-lasting Graves disease. TCRdb reprocessed the multiplex PCR reads via MiXCR and lists one record per CDR3 protein. The profile shows hundreds of thousands of distinct CDR3 sequences, under 20% of them singletons. Sequences were derived from peripheral blood mononuclear cells (PBMCs), sampled at new diagnosis, from a patient treated with antithyroid drugs. The receptor set was obtained from a female donor with Graves disease. Each CDR3 is given with its conserved first and last residue. The order of the fields is V gene, D gene, J gene, CDR3 length, clone size, CDR3 DNA, CDR3 protein. D genes are given only for firm matches. Rows may omit the clone size; those that give it use once, few, many or a size class.

>TRBV12-3/TRBV12-4|.|TRBJ2-2|16|many
TGTGCCAGCAGTCGGCCCGGGACTCAGAACACCGGGGAGCTGTTTTTT
CASSRPGTQNTGELFF
>TRBV5-1|TRBD1|TRBJ1-6|16|many
TGCGCCAGCAGCTTTACACCGGGACAGGCCGATTCACCCCTCCACTTT
CASSFTPGQADSPLHF
>TRBV12-3/TRBV12-4|.|TRBJ1-5|13|many
TGTGCCAGCAGCCGGGGGGGTTTTCAGCCCCAGCATTTT
CASSRGGFQPQHF
>TRBV6-2/TRBV6-3|TRBD2|TRBJ2-5|14|many
TGTGCCAGCAACCTAGCGGGAGTCTGGGAGACCCAGTACTTC
CASNLAGVWETQYF
>TRBV28|.|TRBJ2-7|15|many
TGTGCCAGCAGTTTATGGGGGGGTACGGGATACGAGCAGTACTTC
CASSLWGGTGYEQYF
>TRBV2|.|TRBJ2-3|11|many
TGTGCCAAAAGACTAGCAGATACGCAGTATTTT
CAKRLADTQYF
>TRBV24-1|TRBD1|TRBJ1-4|14|many
TGTGCCACCAGTGACGGGACAGATGCTGAAAAACTGTTTTTT
CATSDGTDAEKLFF
>TRBV24-1|.|TRBJ1-5|13|many
TGTGCCACCAGTGATGGGGGGACTCAGCCCCAGCATTTT
CATSDGGTQPQHF
>TRBV2|TRBD2|TRBJ2-1|16|many
TGTGCCAGCAGTCAAAGGACTAGCGGGACTTACAATGAGCAGTTCTTC
CASSQRTSGTYNEQFF
>TRBV11-2|.|TRBJ2-1|13|many
TGTGCCAGCAGAGACGGAGCCTACAATGAGCAGTTCTTC
CASRDGAYNEQFF
>TRBV6-5|.|TRBJ2-3|14|many
TGTGCCAGCAGTTACGACCAGGGTACAGATACGCAGTATTTT
CASSYDQGTDTQYF
>TRBV6-5|TRBD2|TRBJ2-7|15|many
TGTGCCAGCAGTTACGCGGGGACTAGCGTCCACGAGCAGTACTTC
CASSYAGTSVHEQYF
>TRBV11-3|.|TRBJ2-2|14|many
TGTGCCAGCAGCTCGGGACAGAACACCGGGGAGCTGTTTTTT
CASSSGQNTGELFF
>TRBV3-1|.|TRBJ2-7|11|few
TGTGCCAGCAGCCAGCAGTACGAGCAGTACTTC
CASSQQYEQYF
>TRBV28|TRBD1|TRBJ2-3|15|.
TGTGCCAGCAGCGGACAGGGGGCTAATCCAGATACGCAGTATTTT
CASSGQGANPDTQYF
>TRBV12-3/TRBV12-4|TRBD2|TRBJ2-1|14|many
TGTGCCAGCAGTCCAGCGGGAGGGTGGTATGAGCAGTTCTTC
CASSPAGGWYEQFF
>TRBV19|.|TRBJ2-5|15|.
TGTGCCAGTAGTCCGCGGAACACTCAAGCGGAGACCCAGTACTTC
CASSPRNTQAETQYF
>TRBV2|.|TRBJ2-2|14|many
TGTGCCAGCAGTGCGGAGAGCAGCACCGGGGAGCTGTTTTTT
CASSAESSTGELFF
>TRBV19|.|TRBJ1-1|14|many
TGTGCCAGTAGTATAGATCCGTCTTTGGGAGAAGCTTTCTTT
CASSIDPSLGEAFF
>TRBV3-1|.|TRBJ1-1|13|.
TGTGCCAGCTCGAGGGAGCGCGATACTGAAGCTTTCTTT
CASSRERDTEAFF